This T cell receptor (beta chain) was captured in a study of shared clonotypes between healthy human individuals. General study points: Donor scarcity curtailed the genetic and exposure-history diversity represented herein. Shared clonotypes across all four donors exceeded non-shared ones in generation probability.

CDR1 is SGHKS, CDR2 YYEKEE, per germline (reference sequence). The CDR3 covers 16 residues. The V end was cut by 4 bases, the J end by 4 bases, with 20 bases between. Samples underwent the assay at deep level. Using immunoSEQ multiplex PCR, the repertoire was profiled, and TCRdb retains in-frame clones only, with some absent. Of about 1.5 million clones listed, roughly 98% are singletons. In the case of this clone: Its antigen is currently unknown.

Sequencing was carried out using naive CD4+ T cells sorted from blood. The subset was: CD45RA+ positively selected. This chain joins TRBV5-5 and TRBJ2-5, with D maybe TRBD1 (7 bases). The clonotype comes from a man under 40 in good health. As DNA, the CDR3 is TGTGCCAGCAGCCCCTGGACAGGTCTGGGGGGAGAGACCCAGTACTTC. Translation gives CASSPWTGLGGETQYF.